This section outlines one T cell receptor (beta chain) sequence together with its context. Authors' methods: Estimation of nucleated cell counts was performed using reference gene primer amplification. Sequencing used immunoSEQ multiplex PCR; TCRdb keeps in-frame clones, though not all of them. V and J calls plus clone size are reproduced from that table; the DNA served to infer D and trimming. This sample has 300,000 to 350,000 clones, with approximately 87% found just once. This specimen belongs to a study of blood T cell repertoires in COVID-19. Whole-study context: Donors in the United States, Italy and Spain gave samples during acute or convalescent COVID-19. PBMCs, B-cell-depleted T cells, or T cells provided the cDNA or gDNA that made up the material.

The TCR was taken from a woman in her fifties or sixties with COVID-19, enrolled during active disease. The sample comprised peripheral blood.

CDR3 in amino acids: CASHDRMYGYTF. For the CDR3, the DNA is TGTGCCAGCCACGACAGGATGTATGGCTACACCTTC. The genes are TRBV2 and TRBJ1-2, with TRBD1 as a possible D gene (6 bases). The ends were cut back, 8 bases at V and 5 bases at J, with 12 bases in the middle. Germline V gene lookup returns CDR1 SNHLY and CDR2 FYNNEI. CDR3 length: 12 residues.